This T cell receptor beta chain was identified during a study of PD-1 blockade in mismatch repair-deficient tumors. TCRdb's table, derived via immunoSEQ multiplex PCR, lists solely in-frame clones and lacks some. Among some 49,000 clones listed, 77% were seen once. The CDR3 is 15 residues long. Germline CDR1 is LNHDA and CDR2 is SQIVND (reference sequence). Losses at the gene ends were 6 bases for V and 0 bases for J; bases not matched to a gene: 4. Specimen: PBMCs, collected before pembrolizumab treatment. The TCR comes from an adult with mismatch repair-deficient cancer. This chain joins TRBV19 and TRBJ1-3, with 8 bases identical to TRBD1. The CDR3 region has the DNA TGTGCCAGTAGCCTCGGGACAGGCTCTGGAAACACCATATATTTT. Its protein product is CASSLGTGSGNTIYF.